Only a few counts were recorded for the clone carrying this T cell receptor beta chain. CDR3 length: 19 residues. Germline values: CDR1 LGHDT, CDR2 YNNKEL (reference sequence). V was clipped by 4 bases and J by 0 bases, with 21 bases between them. This record comes from a study of T-cell reconstitution after alpha-beta-depleted transplantation in children. Unique molecular identifiers were incorporated when the TCRbeta library was constructed. TCRdb re-analysed the PCR reads in MiXCR, keeping a single row per CDR3 protein. The sample consists of over 300,000 distinct CDR3 sequences, 9% to 12% of them appearing once.

The sequenced sample was PBMCs from the stem cell graft donor, obtained from the stem cell graft. This chain connects TRBV3-1 to TRBJ2-2, with D perhaps matching TRBD2 (6 bases). This TCR was sampled from a human donor who donated a stem cell graft to a child with acute lymphoblastic leukemia. CDR3 residues: CASSPRELWDFANTGELFF. Here the CDR3 DNA reads TGTGCCAGCAGCCCTCGCGAGCTTTGGGACTTCGCGAACACCGGGGAGCTGTTTTTT.